This T cell receptor (beta chain) was identified in a study of blood T cell repertoires in COVID-19. Across the whole study: Researchers got acute and convalescent COVID-19 samples from the United States, Italy and Spain. T cells, B-cell-depleted T cells, or PBMCs supplied cDNA or gDNA.

This clone has just one count. Germline V gives CDR1 SNHLY, CDR2 FYNNEI. The CDR3 covers 15 residues. The V gene end was trimmed by 5 bases and the J gene end by 3 bases; junction bases not matched to a gene: 10. This table comes from immunoSEQ multiplex PCR, and its TCRdb copy is limited to in-frame clones, with some not included. The sample consists of fewer than 400,000 clones, over 80% of them appearing once. Enrollees, about 18 to 89 years old, lived in roughly 24 US areas. This TCR was recovered from a woman under 30 who had recovered from COVID-19. Sequenced: PBMCs or T cells enriched from blood (not recorded which). V is TRBV2 and J is TRBJ2-7; 7 bases align to TRBD1. The CDR3 DNA reads as TGTGCCAGCAGTTCGACAGGGATAAGGGACTACGAGCAGTACTTC. This sequence encodes CASSSTGIRDYEQYF.